The 32 T cell receptor beta chains presented below share a single source sample, sequenced in a study of blood T cell repertoires in COVID-19. Libraries were prepared by immunoSEQ multiplex PCR; TCRdb keeps only in-frame clonotypes and omits some of them. The profile covers about 140,000 clones, with 77% appearing a single time and about 9.4% taken by the ten largest. The sequencing sample was made of peripheral blood. These receptors all stem from a woman aged 45 to 65 with active or convalescent COVID-19.

J is TRBJ2-3 and V is TRBV6-1, with 11 nucleotides matching TRBD2. Germline assignment: CDR1 MNHNS and CDR2 SASEGT. The CDR3 has 16 residues. Trimming removed 2 bases from V and 4 bases from J; junction bases left unmatched: 5. The CDR3 bases are TGTGCCAGCAGTGAATATCCTAGCGGGGGGCCAGATACGCAGTATTTT. It is translated as CASSEYPSGGPDTQYF.

This clone has just a few counts. The rearrangement joins TRBV12-5 to TRBJ2-3, with TRBD2 matching 12 bases. Trimming at V came to 1 base and at J to 5 bases, leaving 7 bases not matched to a gene. CDR3 size: 17 residues. The V gene's germline CDR1 is LGHNT and CDR2 FRNRAP. In nucleotides, the CDR3 is TGTGCTAGTGGTTTGGGGAAACGACTAGCGGGAGAAGATACGCAGTATTTT. This encodes CASGLGKRLAGEDTQYF.

The chain employs TRBV28 and TRBJ1-2; perhaps TRBD1 as D (5 bases). The CDR3 has 13 amino acids. Germline V gene sequence: CDR1 MDHEN, CDR2 SYDVKM. Deletions cut 3 bases from V and 7 bases from J, with 12 bases between. CDR3 region: CASSLPGGGGYTF. The CDR3 bases are TGTGCCAGCAGTTTGCCGGGCGGGGGTGGCTACACCTTC.

In regard to this clone: The sample carries other DNA sequences with the same CDR3. The chain has TRBV12-3 or TRBV12-4 and TRBJ1-2; D is undetermined. The V gene lost 2 bases and the J gene lost 5 bases, with 6 bases spanning the gap. This CDR3 contains 12 residues. CDR3 sequence (DNA): TGTGCCAGCAGTTTATCTCTGTATGGCTACACCTTC. Protein sequence: CASSLSLYGYTF.

This clone was observed a handful of times. CDR3 DNA: TGTGCCAGCAGCTACCGCTTCGGCTACGAGCAGTACTTC. It translates to CASSYRFGYEQYF. The V and J genes are TRBV7-2 and TRBJ2-7; D remains ambiguous. Germline CDR1 and CDR2: SGHTA and FQGNSA. Trimming pared 4 bases from V and 3 bases from J, leaving 10 bases between. This CDR3 has 13 amino acids.

The chain is built from TRBV7-8 and TRBJ2-5; the match to TRBD2 covers 7 bases. The length of the CDR3 is 14 residues. V was clipped by 3 bases and J by 7 bases; unmatched bases: 8. Per the germline V gene, CDR1 is SGHVS and CDR2 is FQNEAQ. CDR3 sequence reads: CASSLPSGPGTQYF. The CDR3 region has the DNA TGTGCCAGCAGCTTGCCTAGCGGCCCGGGGACCCAGTACTTC.

The chain employs TRBV30 and TRBJ1-1; TRBD1 matches at 7 bases. J gave up 1 base and V 3 bases, and 2 bases lay outside the gene matches. Germline V gene sequence: CDR1 GTSNPN, CDR2 SVGIG (reference sequence). The CDR3 runs to 13 residues. The DNA for the CDR3 is TGTGCCTGGAGGACAGGGCCGAACACTGAAGCTTTCTTT. Residues: CAWRTGPNTEAFF.

This clone appeared a single time. The chain couples TRBV7-9 to TRBJ2-5, with TRBD1 matching 9 bases. The trim removed 5 bases at V and 6 bases at J, leaving 7 bases unmatched. The germline CDR1 and CDR2 sequences are SEHNR and FQNEAQ (reference sequence). The CDR3 length is 14 residues. This chain's CDR3 is CASSEQGAKKTQYF. Here the CDR3 DNA reads TGTGCCAGCAGCGAACAGGGGGCGAAGAAGACCCAGTACTTC. Together with reference TRBV7-9 and TRBJ2-5, the CDR3 gives the full variable domain: DTGVSQNPRHKITKRGQNVTFRCDPISEHNRLYWYRQTLGQGPEFLTYFQNEAQLEKSRLLSDRFSAERPKGSFSTLEIQRTEQGDSAMYLCASSEQGAKKTQYFGPGTRLLVL.

The rearrangement joins TRBV4-3 to TRBJ2-1; 7 bases match TRBD1. The germline gives CDR1 LGHNA, CDR2 YSLEER. V trimming: 4 bases; J trimming: 6 bases; junction bases outside the gene matches: 6. The CDR3 runs to 14 residues. CDR3 nucleotides: TGCGCCAGCAGCCCCGGGACAGCGAGCAATGAGCAGTTCTTC. It encodes CASSPGTASNEQFF.

The chain carries TRBV7-2 and TRBJ2-1; 8 bases are shared with TRBD1. Germline V gene lookup returns CDR1 SGHTA and CDR2 FQGNSA. The CDR3 sequence is 15 residues long. The trim removed 5 bases at V and 4 bases at J, leaving 7 bases unmatched. The CDR3 DNA reads TGTGCCAGCAGCGCCCGACAGGGGATATACAATGAGCAGTTCTTC. Translation gives CASSARQGIYNEQFF.

In this sample, this clone turned up once. The chain carries TRBV6-5 and TRBJ1-1, with 8 bases identical to TRBD1. CDR1 is MNHEY, CDR2 SVGAGI, per germline. Trimming removed 6 bases from V and 3 bases from J; junction bases left unmatched: 3. The CDR3 totals 13 residues. In DNA form, the CDR3 reads TGTGCCAGCAGCCGACAGGGGTACACTGAAGCTTTCTTT. Translated: CASSRQGYTEAFF.

The V gene is TRBV2, the J gene TRBJ2-5; TRBD1 matches at 9 bases. V shed 6 bases and J 5 bases; nucleotides not matched to a gene: 7. This CDR3 comprises 14 residues. The germline V gene has CDR1 SNHLY and CDR2 FYNNEI. The CDR3 nucleotides read TGTGCCAGCAGAAGGACAGGGGTGGTGGAGACCCAGTACTTC. This codes for CASRRTGVVETQYF.

The chain couples TRBV7-2 to TRBJ2-5; 11 nucleotides agree with TRBD2. The trim removed 0 bases at V and 2 bases at J, leaving 2 bases unmatched. This CDR3 is built from 16 residues. Germline loops: CDR1 SGHTA, CDR2 FQGNSA. The CDR3 loop is CASSLASSGGQETQYF. The CDR3 DNA sequence: TGTGCCAGCAGCTTAGCCTCTAGCGGGGGGCAAGAGACCCAGTACTTC.

Here the CDR3 DNA reads TGCGCCAGCAGCTTGGATCCGGGCGGGACAGACGGTGGCTACACCTTC. Translated, it gives CASSLDPGGTDGGYTF. This chain links TRBV5-1 with TRBJ1-2; TRBD1 matches 7 bases. Trimming at V came to 0 bases and at J to 7 bases, leaving 12 bases not matched to a gene. Per the germline V gene, CDR1 is SGHRS and CDR2 is YFSETQ. This CDR3 region has 16 residues.

This chain links TRBV7-9 with TRBJ2-5; 11 positions agree with TRBD1. The germline V gene encodes CDR1 SEHNR and CDR2 FQNEAQ (reference sequence). The V and J ends lost 0 bases and 2 bases, in that order; junction bases with no gene match: 2. There are 16 residues in the CDR3. CDR3 sequence reads: CASSLAGQGGQETQYF. The DNA for the CDR3 is TGTGCCAGCAGCTTAGCGGGACAGGGGGGTCAAGAGACCCAGTACTTC.

Notes on this clone: Its ends do not fully match the called genes, so a read error is possible. V is TRBV7-9 and J is TRBJ2-3; 9 nucleotides agree with TRBD2. CDR3 size: 15 residues. Germline loops: CDR1 SEHNR, CDR2 FQNEAQ (reference sequence). The CDR3 protein is CASSIAGEVTDTQYF. For the CDR3, the DNA is TGTGCCAGCAGCATAGCGGGAGAGGTCACAGATACGCAGTATTTT.

This chain uses TRBV29-1 with TRBJ2-7, with 7 bases lining up with TRBD2. The CDR3 spans 15 residues. Trimming removed 7 bases from V and 0 bases from J; junction bases left unmatched: 12. Germline V gene sequence: CDR1 SQVTM, CDR2 ANQGSEA. This chain's CDR3 is CSAQVWRGTSYEQYF. CDR3 DNA: TGCAGCGCCCAGGTCTGGCGGGGGACCTCCTACGAGCAGTACTTC.

The chain recombines TRBV4-3 with TRBJ1-1, with no clear D. Germline V gene sequence: CDR1 LGHNA, CDR2 YSLEER. The CDR3 contains 15 residues. V was pared by 1 base and J by 1 base, with 10 bases between. CDR3 in DNA: TGCGCCAGCAGCCAAGGACTTTTAGGGAACACTGAAGCTTTCTTT. The encoded protein is CASSQGLLGNTEAFF.

This clone was observed once. J is TRBJ2-7 and V is TRBV29-1; D unclear. The CDR3 contains 12 residues. V lost 0 bases and J lost 5, with 8 bases in between. Germline-derived CDR1 and CDR2 are SQVTM and ANQGSEA. The CDR3 protein is CSVEESGNEQYF. The CDR3 DNA is TGCAGCGTTGAAGAGTCAGGTAACGAGCAGTACTTC.

This sequence joins TRBV3-1 (or the pseudogene TRBV3-2) and TRBJ2-6; 9 bases agree with TRBD2. V shed 6 bases and J 4 bases; nucleotides not matched to a gene: 22. This CDR3 region has 21 residues. Germline V gene sequence: CDR1 LGHDT, CDR2 YNNKEL (reference sequence). CDR3 residues: CASRRVRVTSGSGPGANVLTF. The CDR3, as DNA: TGTGCCAGCAGGCGGGTCCGAGTTACTAGCGGGTCGGGGCCCGGGGCCAACGTCCTGACTTTC.

The chain couples TRBV7-2 to TRBJ2-3; a possible D gene is TRBD2 (5 bases). V was shortened by 4 bases and J by 4 bases, with 12 bases between the two germline ends. The germline V gene encodes CDR1 SGHTA and CDR2 FQGNSA. This CDR3 spans 14 amino acids. The CDR3 sequence is CASSSATGSDTQYF. The CDR3 nucleotides read TGTGCCAGCAGCTCAGCGACGGGGTCAGATACGCAGTATTTT.

The chain has TRBV29-1 and TRBJ2-2; 12 nucleotides align to TRBD2. The J segment lost 2 bases and the V segment lost 7 bases, leaving 2 bases of the junction unmatched. This CDR3 contains 14 residues. In germline, CDR1 is SQVTM, CDR2 ANQGSEA. CDR3 nucleotides: TGCAGCGCCGGACTAGCGGGAAACACCGGGGAGCTGTTTTTT. This sequence encodes CSAGLAGNTGELFF.

This chain connects TRBV6-6 to TRBJ2-3; maybe TRBD2 (6 bases). Trimming took 10 bases from V and 0 from J, leaving 14 bases between them. This CDR3 has 14 residues. Germline values: CDR1 MNHNY, CDR2 SVGAGI (reference sequence). CDR3 sequence (DNA): TGTGCCACCGGAGGGCCCCAGAGCACAGATACGCAGTATTTT. Protein sequence: CATGGPQSTDTQYF.

The rearrangement joins TRBV7-2 to TRBJ2-1, with 11 bases that match TRBD2. The germline V gene has CDR1 SGHTA and CDR2 FQGNSA. J lost 10 bases, V lost 5 bases, and 13 bases had no gene match. This CDR3 contains 16 residues. The CDR3 DNA reads TGTGCCAGCAGCCCAATAGCGGGAGGGCCTATCCCCGAGCAGTTCTTC. Protein: CASSPIAGGPIPEQFF.

The chain is built from TRBV5-5 and TRBJ1-6; D not certain. The germline gives CDR1 SGHKS, CDR2 YYEKEE (reference sequence). The length of the CDR3 is 17 residues. Trimming pared 6 bases from V and 7 bases from J, leaving 23 bases between. CDR3 residues: CASTDTFTRGINSPLHF. CDR3 coding DNA: TGTGCCAGCACCGACACCTTTACCCGTGGCATCAATTCACCCCTCCACTTT.

The chain carries TRBV30 and TRBJ1-1, with D perhaps matching TRBD1 (5 bases). Germline V gene data show CDR1 as GTSNPN and CDR2 as SVGIG (reference sequence). The CDR3 has 13 amino acids. Trimming left V 5 bases short and J 1 base short, with 11 bases between. The CDR3 bases are TGTGCCTGGGGGGGGGACTCGAACACTGAAGCTTTCTTT. Translation gives CAWGGDSNTEAFF.

This chain connects TRBV7-2 to TRBJ2-3; 11 bases agree with TRBD2. CDR3 length: 16 amino acids. V trimming: 0 bases; J trimming: 6 bases; junction bases outside the gene matches: 5. CDR1 and CDR2 from the germline V gene are SGHTA and FQGNSA. CDR3 nucleotide sequence: TGTGCCAGCAGCTTAGCCCGAACTAGCGGGAGTGATACGCAGTATTTT. Its translation: CASSLARTSGSDTQYF.

The count of this clone is one. This chain connects TRBV19 to TRBJ2-7; TRBD2 matches 7 bases. V dropped 3 bases and J dropped 1; count of bases not matched to a gene: 6. The CDR3 runs 15 residues. The germline V gene encodes CDR1 LNHDA and CDR2 SQIVND (reference sequence). CDR3 coding DNA: TGTGCCAGTAGTATGGGCGGGGGTCTTTCCTACGAGCAGTACTTC. It translates to CASSMGGGLSYEQYF.

V gene TRBV7-2 combines with J gene TRBJ2-4; D possibly corresponds to TRBD1 (6 bases). The germline V gene has CDR1 SGHTA and CDR2 FQGNSA. V gave up 5 bases and J gave up 0 bases, with 11 bases separating them. The length of the CDR3 is 15 residues. The CDR3: CASSDLTGAKNIQYF. The CDR3 region has the DNA TGTGCCAGCAGCGACCTGACAGGAGCCAAAAACATTCAGTACTTC.

The J gene is TRBJ2-7, the V gene TRBV6-2 or TRBV6-3; a weak D match, TRBD2 (6 bases). The CDR3 extends over 12 amino acids. Trimming took off 6 bases at V and 5 bases at J, with 11 bases between the two ends. Looked up from germline, CDR1 is MNHEY and CDR2 is SVGEGT. In DNA form, the CDR3 reads TGTGCCAGCAGCGGGAGTAGCGACGAGCAGTACTTC. The encoded protein is CASSGSSDEQYF.

The chain joins TRBV5-5 to TRBJ2-2; TRBD2 matches at 10 bases. The CDR3 runs to 15 residues. Germline V lookup: CDR1 SGHKS, CDR2 YYEKEE (reference sequence). The V and J ends lost 5 bases and 4 bases, in that order; junction bases with no gene match: 5. CDR3 amino acids: CASSQSSGGTGELFF. CDR3 nucleotide sequence: TGTGCCAGCAGTCAATCTAGCGGGGGCACCGGGGAGCTGTTTTTT.

The rearrangement uses TRBV15 and TRBJ1-2; D possibly corresponds to TRBD1 (6 bases). This CDR3 is 16 amino acids long. The V gene lost 0 bases and the J gene lost 5 bases, with 16 bases spanning the gap. Germline values: CDR1 LNHNV, CDR2 YYDKDF (reference sequence). The CDR3 protein is CATSREPGEGFYGYTF. The CDR3 DNA follows: TGTGCCACCAGCAGAGAACCAGGGGAAGGTTTTTATGGCTACACCTTC.